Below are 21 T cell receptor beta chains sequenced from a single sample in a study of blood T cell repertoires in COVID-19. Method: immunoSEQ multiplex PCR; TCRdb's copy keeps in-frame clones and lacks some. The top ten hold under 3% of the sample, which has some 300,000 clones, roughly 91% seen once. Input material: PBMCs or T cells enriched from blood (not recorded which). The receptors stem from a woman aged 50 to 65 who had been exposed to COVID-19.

Here the CDR3 reads CASSLPGRGPEQYF. CDR3 bases: TGCGCCAGCAGCTTGCCGGGCAGGGGTCCCGAGCAGTACTTC. The chain uses TRBV5-1 and TRBJ2-7; possible D gene TRBD1, 6 bases. Germline lookup yields CDR1 SGHRS and CDR2 YFSETQ. This CDR3 has 14 residues. The V and J ends lost 1 base and 6 bases respectively, with 14 bases between them. Full variable domain (outside the CDR3, taken from reference TRBV5-1 and TRBJ2-7): KAGVTQTPRYLIKTRGQQVTLSCSPISGHRSVSWYQQTPGQGLQFLFEYFSETQRNKGNFPGRFSGRQFSNSRSEMNVSTLELGDSALYLCASSLPGRGPEQYFGPGTRLTVT.

CDR3 residues: CASSSREDEQYF. The CDR3 nucleotides read TGCGCCAGCAGCTCCAGGGAGGATGAGCAGTACTTC. The chain carries TRBV5-1 and TRBJ2-7; maybe TRBD2 (6 bases). Trimming shortened V by 3 bases and J by 7 bases, and 11 bases separated the two germline ends. Germline lookup yields CDR1 SGHRS and CDR2 YFSETQ. There are 12 residues in the CDR3.

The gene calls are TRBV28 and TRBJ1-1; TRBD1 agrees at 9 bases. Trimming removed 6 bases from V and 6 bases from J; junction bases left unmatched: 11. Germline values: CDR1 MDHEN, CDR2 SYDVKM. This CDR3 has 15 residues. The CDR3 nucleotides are TGTGCCAGCAGCCGCCGGGACAGGGCGATCCCTGAAGCTTTCTTT. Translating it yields CASSRRDRAIPEAFF.

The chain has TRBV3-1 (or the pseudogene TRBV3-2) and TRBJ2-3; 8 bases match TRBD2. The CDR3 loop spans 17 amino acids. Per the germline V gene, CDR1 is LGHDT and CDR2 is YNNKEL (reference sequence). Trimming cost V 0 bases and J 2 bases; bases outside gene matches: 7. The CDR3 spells CASSQDRGGGNTDTQYF. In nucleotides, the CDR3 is TGTGCCAGCAGCCAAGATAGGGGCGGGGGGAACACAGATACGCAGTATTTT.

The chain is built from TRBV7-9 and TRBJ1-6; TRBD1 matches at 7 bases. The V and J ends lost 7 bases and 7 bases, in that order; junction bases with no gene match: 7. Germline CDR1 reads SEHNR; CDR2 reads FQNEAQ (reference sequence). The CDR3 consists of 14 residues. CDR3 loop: CASKPTGRNSPLHF. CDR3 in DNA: TGTGCCAGCAAACCGACAGGGCGGAATTCACCCCTCCACTTT.

CDR3 in amino acids: CASSQGAGYGYTF. CDR3 coding DNA: TGTGCCAGCAGTCAGGGGGCTGGGTATGGCTACACCTTC. The rearrangement uses TRBV25-1 and TRBJ1-2; TRBD1 aligns across 8 bases. The J segment lost 5 bases and the V segment lost 5 bases, leaving 4 bases of the junction unmatched. This CDR3 is built from 13 residues. CDR1 and CDR2 (germline): MGHDK, SYGVNS.

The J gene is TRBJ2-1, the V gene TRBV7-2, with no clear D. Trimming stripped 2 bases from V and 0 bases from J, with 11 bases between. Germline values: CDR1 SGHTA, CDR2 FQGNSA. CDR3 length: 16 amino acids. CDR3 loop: CASSLSQVSSYNEQFF. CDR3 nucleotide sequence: TGTGCCAGCAGCTTAAGTCAGGTTAGCTCCTACAATGAGCAGTTCTTC. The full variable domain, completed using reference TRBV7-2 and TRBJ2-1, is GAGVSQSPSNKVTEKGKDVELRCDPISGHTALYWYRQSLGQGLEFLIYFQGNSAPDKSGLPSDRFSAERTGGSVSTLTIQRTQQEDSAVYLCASSLSQVSSYNEQFFGPGTRLTVL.

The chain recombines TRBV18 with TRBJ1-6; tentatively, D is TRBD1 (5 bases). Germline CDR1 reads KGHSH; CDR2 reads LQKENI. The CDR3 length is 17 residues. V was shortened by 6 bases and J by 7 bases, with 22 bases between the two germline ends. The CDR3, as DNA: TGTGCCAGCTCTTCCTCTCAGGGTAACGTGAAGAATTCACCCCTCCACTTT. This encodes CASSSSQGNVKNSPLHF.

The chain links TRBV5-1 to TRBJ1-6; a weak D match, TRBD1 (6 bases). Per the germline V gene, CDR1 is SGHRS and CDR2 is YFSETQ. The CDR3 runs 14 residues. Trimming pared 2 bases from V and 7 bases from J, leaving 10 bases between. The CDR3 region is CASSLEGGNSPLHF. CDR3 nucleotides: TGCGCCAGCAGCTTAGAGGGGGGGAATTCACCCCTCCACTTT.

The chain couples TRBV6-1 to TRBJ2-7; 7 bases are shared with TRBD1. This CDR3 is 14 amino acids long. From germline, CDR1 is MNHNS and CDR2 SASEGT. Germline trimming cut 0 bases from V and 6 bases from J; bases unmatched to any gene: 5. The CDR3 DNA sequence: TGTGCCAGCAGTGAAGCAGGGGGCGCTTCCGAGCAGTACTTC. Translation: CASSEAGGASEQYF.

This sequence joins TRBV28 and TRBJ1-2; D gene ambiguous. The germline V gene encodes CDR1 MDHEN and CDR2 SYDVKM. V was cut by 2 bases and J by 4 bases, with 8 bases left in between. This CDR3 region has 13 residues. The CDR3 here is CASSLGGFYGYTF. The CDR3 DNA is TGTGCCAGCAGTTTAGGAGGGTTCTATGGCTACACCTTC.

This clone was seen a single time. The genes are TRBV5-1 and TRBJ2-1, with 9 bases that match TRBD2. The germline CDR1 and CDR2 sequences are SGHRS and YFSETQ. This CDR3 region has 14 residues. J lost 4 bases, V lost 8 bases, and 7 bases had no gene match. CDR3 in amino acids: CASKIAGEYNEQFF. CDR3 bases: TGCGCCAGTAAAATAGCGGGGGAATACAATGAGCAGTTCTTC.

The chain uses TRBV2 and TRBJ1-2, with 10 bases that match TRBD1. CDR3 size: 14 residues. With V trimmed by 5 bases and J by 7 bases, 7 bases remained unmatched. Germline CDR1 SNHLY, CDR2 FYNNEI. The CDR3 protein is CASSPKTGGVGYTF. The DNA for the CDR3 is TGTGCCAGCAGTCCTAAGACAGGGGGCGTTGGCTACACCTTC. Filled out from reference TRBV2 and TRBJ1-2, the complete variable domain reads EPEVTQTPSHQVTQMGQEVILRCVPISNHLYFYWYRQILGQKVEFLVSFYNNEISEKSEIFDDQFSVERPDGSNFTLKIRSTKLEDSAMYFCASSPKTGGVGYTFGSGTRLTVV.

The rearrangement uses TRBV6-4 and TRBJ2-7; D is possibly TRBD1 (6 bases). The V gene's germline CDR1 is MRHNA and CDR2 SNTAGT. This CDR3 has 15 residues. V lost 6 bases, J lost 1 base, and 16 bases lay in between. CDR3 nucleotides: TGTGCCAGCAGGGGATGGACAGAACCATCCTACGAGCAGTACTTC. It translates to CASRGWTEPSYEQYF.

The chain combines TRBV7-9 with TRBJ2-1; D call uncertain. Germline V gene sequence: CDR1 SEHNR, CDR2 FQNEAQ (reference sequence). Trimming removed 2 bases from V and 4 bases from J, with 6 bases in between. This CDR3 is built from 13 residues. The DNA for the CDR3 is TGTGCCAGCAGCTTACCTCTTTACAATGAGCAGTTCTTC. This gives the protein CASSLPLYNEQFF.

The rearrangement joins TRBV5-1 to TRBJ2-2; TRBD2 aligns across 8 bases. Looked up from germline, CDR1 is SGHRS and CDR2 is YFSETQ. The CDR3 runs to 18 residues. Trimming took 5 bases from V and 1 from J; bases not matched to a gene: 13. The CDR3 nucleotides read TGCGCCAGCAGAGCTCTGGCGGGGGGCGTCTTGAACACCGGGGAGCTGTTTTTT. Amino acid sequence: CASRALAGGVLNTGELFF. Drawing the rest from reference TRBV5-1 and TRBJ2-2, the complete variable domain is KAGVTQTPRYLIKTRGQQVTLSCSPISGHRSVSWYQQTPGQGLQFLFEYFSETQRNKGNFPGRFSGRQFSNSRSEMNVSTLELGDSALYLCASRALAGGVLNTGELFFGEGSRLTVL.

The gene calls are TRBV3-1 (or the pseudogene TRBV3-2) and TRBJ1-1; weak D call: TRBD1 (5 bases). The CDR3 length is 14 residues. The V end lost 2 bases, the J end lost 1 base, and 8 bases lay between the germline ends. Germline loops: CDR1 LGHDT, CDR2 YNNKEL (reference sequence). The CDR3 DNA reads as TGTGCCAGCAGCCAACTCCAGGGGAACACTGAAGCTTTCTTT. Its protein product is CASSQLQGNTEAFF.

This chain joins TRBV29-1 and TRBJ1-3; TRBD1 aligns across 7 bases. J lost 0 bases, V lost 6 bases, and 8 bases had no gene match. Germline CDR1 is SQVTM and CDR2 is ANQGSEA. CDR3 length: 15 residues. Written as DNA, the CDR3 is TGCAGCGTGGTCGACAGGGTCCGCTCTGGAAACACCATATATTTT. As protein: CSVVDRVRSGNTIYF.

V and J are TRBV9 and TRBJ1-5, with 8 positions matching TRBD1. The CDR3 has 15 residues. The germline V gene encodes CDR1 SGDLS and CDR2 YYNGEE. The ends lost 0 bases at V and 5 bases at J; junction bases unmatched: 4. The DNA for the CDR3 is TGTGCCAGCAGCGTAGATGCAGGGGGCGATCAGCCCCAGCATTTT. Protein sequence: CASSVDAGGDQPQHF. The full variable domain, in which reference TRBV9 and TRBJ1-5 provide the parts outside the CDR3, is DSGVTQTPKHLITATGQRVTLRCSPRSGDLSVYWYQQSLDQGLQFLIQYYNGEERAKGNILERFSAQQFPDLHSELNLSSLELGDSALYFCASSVDAGGDQPQHFGDGTRLSIL.

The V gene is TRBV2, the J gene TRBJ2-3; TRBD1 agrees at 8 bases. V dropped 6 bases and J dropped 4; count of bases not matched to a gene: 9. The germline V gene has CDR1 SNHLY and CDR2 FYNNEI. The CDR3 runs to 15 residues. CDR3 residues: CASSIRTGSADTQYF. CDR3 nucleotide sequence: TGTGCCAGCAGCATCAGGACAGGGAGTGCAGATACGCAGTATTTT.

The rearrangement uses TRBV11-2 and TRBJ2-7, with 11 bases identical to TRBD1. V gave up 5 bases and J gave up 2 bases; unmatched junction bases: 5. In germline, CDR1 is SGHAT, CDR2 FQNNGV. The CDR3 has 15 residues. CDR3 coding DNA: TGTGCCAGCAGCCCGGGACAGGGGGGGACCTACGAGCAGTACTTC. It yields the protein CASSPGQGGTYEQYF.